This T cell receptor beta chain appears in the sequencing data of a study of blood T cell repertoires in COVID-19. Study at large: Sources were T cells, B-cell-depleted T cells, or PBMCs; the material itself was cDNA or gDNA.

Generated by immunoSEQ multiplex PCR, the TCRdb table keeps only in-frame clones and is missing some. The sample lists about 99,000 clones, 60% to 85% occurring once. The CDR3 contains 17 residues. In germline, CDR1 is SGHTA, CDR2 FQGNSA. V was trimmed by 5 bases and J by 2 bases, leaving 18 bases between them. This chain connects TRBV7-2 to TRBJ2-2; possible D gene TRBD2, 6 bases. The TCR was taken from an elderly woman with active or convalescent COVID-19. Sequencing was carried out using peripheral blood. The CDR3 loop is CASSTRGVAANTGELFF. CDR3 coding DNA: TGTGCCAGCAGCACCCGCGGGGTAGCGGCTAACACCGGGGAGCTGTTTTTT.